This entry lists 21 T cell receptor beta chains sequenced from one sample in a study of vaccination effects on CD4 cells after COVID-19. The assay was immunoSEQ multiplex PCR, and TCRdb's table has in-frame clones only and misses some. The data show more than 20,000 clones, around 80% seen once. No antigen has been assigned to these receptors. CD4+ T cells specific for antigen were expanded with viral peptide pools by the ViraFEST assay before sequencing. Following 10 days of culture, CD4+ T cells were isolated. Infection with SARS-CoV-2 occurred in the person between March and December 2020, and PCR confirmed it. The sample consisted of CD4+ T cells from PBMCs cultured with a peptide pool, taken before COVID-19 vaccination. These receptors were taken from a human donor who had a prior SARS-CoV-2 infection.

The chain joins TRBV4-1 to TRBJ2-2, with D uncertain. CDR3 length: 16 residues. V gave up 6 bases and J gave up 5 bases, with 19 bases separating them. Per germline, CDR1 MGHRA and CDR2 YSYEKL. CDR3 sequence (DNA): TGCGCCAGCAGTAAGTTAGATACCTCGGCGACCGGGGAGCTGTTTTTT. Its translation is CASSKLDTSATGELFF.

This sequence joins TRBV5-8 and TRBJ1-2, with 9 bases fitting TRBD1. This CDR3 contains 13 residues. The germline V gene encodes CDR1 SGHTS and CDR2 YDEGEE. The junction had 6 bases not matched to a gene; V was cut back by 5 bases and J by 7 bases. The CDR3 bases are TGTGCCAGCAGGCGGGACAGGGCCCTTGGCTACACCTTC. Translated, it gives CASRRDRALGYTF.

The chain links TRBV6-5 to TRBJ1-1; D is undetermined. V was cut by 7 bases and J by 11 bases, with 11 bases left in between. Germline V gene sequence: CDR1 MNHEY, CDR2 SVGAGI. This CDR3 is built from 10 residues. CDR3 nucleotides: TGTGCCAGCAACGACTATGGCGCTTTCTTT. Translation: CASNDYGAFF.

A few counts support this clone. The V and J genes are TRBV5-6 and TRBJ1-2, with 7 bases matching TRBD1. Trimming cost V 3 bases and J 8 bases; bases outside gene matches: 16. There are 16 residues in the CDR3. Germline CDR1 is SGHDT and CDR2 is YYEEEE. CDR3 coding DNA: TGTGCCAGCAGCTCCAGGACAGGCGGCACTCTCTGGGGCTACACCTTC. This encodes CASSSRTGGTLWGYTF.

The J gene is TRBJ2-7, the V gene TRBV20-1; TRBD2 matches 8 bases. CDR1 and CDR2 from the germline V gene are DFQATT and SNEGSKA (reference sequence). The CDR3 is made up of 14 amino acids. Trimming cost V 3 bases and J 5 bases; bases outside gene matches: 9. The CDR3 DNA is TGCAGTGCTAGTCTTCCAGCGGGAGTTAACGAGCAGTACTTC. It yields the protein CSASLPAGVNEQYF.

V and J are TRBV5-6 and TRBJ1-4, with 7 bases aligning to TRBD1. Germline V CDR1 and CDR2: SGHDT, YYEEEE. J was trimmed by 6 bases and V by 0 bases; bases with no gene match: 8. This CDR3 has 16 residues. For the CDR3, the DNA is TGTGCCAGCAGCTTGGGAGACAGGGCTAGAGATGAAAAACTGTTTTTT. Encoded protein: CASSLGDRARDEKLFF.

V usage is TRBV5-6 and J usage is TRBJ2-2; 12 nucleotides align to TRBD2. V was clipped by 4 bases and J by 5 bases; unmatched bases: 6. Germline-derived CDR1 and CDR2 are SGHDT and YYEEEE. This CDR3 is built from 16 residues. The CDR3 DNA follows: TGTGCCAGCAGCAGACTAGCGGGAGTGGTAACCGGGGAGCTGTTTTTT. This translates into CASSRLAGVVTGELFF.

This clone occurred once. This sequence joins TRBV5-1 and TRBJ1-3; no firm D call. Looked up from germline, CDR1 is SGHRS and CDR2 is YFSETQ. V was pared by 5 bases and J by 4 bases, with 10 bases between. This CDR3 is 13 amino acids long. The CDR3 DNA is TGCGCCAGCAGAGGAGAATCGGGAAACACCATATATTTT. Amino acid sequence: CASRGESGNTIYF.

The chain links TRBV6-5 to TRBJ2-7, with D possibly TRBD1 on 7 matching bases. Trimming pared 6 bases from V and 4 bases from J, leaving 16 bases between. Per germline, CDR1 MNHEY and CDR2 SVGAGI. This CDR3 region has 14 residues. CDR3 amino acids: CASSLTGRRYEQYF. In nucleotides, the CDR3 is TGTGCCAGCAGCCTGACAGGGAGGAGGTACGAGCAGTACTTC.

This clone was observed a handful of times. The rearrangement joins TRBV6-2 or TRBV6-3 to TRBJ2-3; D remains unclear. CDR3 length: 14 amino acids. V dropped 0 bases and J dropped 5 bases, with 9 bases sitting between them. In germline, CDR1 is MNHEY, CDR2 SVGEGT. The CDR3, as DNA: TGTGCCAGCAGTTACTCCCAGCTGATAGATACGCAGTATTTT. Its protein is CASSYSQLIDTQYF.

The chain employs TRBV7-9 and TRBJ2-3; 13 bases agree with TRBD2. The CDR3 is 17 residues long. CDR1 and CDR2 from the germline V gene are SEHNR and FQNEAQ (reference sequence). V was pared by 5 bases and J by 2 bases, with 7 bases of the junction left unmatched. Written as DNA, the CDR3 is TGTGCCAGCAGCGGCAGGACTAGCGGGGGAACCACAGATACGCAGTATTTT. Translation gives CASSGRTSGGTTDTQYF.

This chain connects TRBV18 to TRBJ2-5, with 7 bases matching TRBD1. The V and J ends lost 0 bases and 3 bases, in that order; junction bases with no gene match: 1. Germline V gene data show CDR1 as KGHSH and CDR2 as LQKENI. The CDR3 contains 14 residues. The CDR3 DNA is TGTGCCAGCTCACCACCGGGACAGAAAGAGACCCAGTACTTC. Amino acids: CASSPPGQKETQYF. Full variable domain (rest looked up from reference TRBV18 and TRBJ2-5): NAGVMQNPRHLVRRRGQEARLRCSPMKGHSHVYWYRQLPEEGLKFMVYLQKENIIDESGMPKERFSAEFPKEGPSILRIQQVVRGDSAAYFCASSPPGQKETQYFGPGTRLLVL.

This chain connects TRBV6-2 or TRBV6-3 to TRBJ1-1; no reliable D call. This CDR3 spans 17 amino acids. Germline V gene data show CDR1 as MNHEY and CDR2 as SVGEGT. The ends were cut back, 4 bases at V and 1 base at J, with 19 bases in the middle. The CDR3 DNA sequence: TGTGCCAGCAGTTTGGTCCTCAGCACAAAGGGGAACACTGAAGCTTTCTTT. Protein: CASSLVLSTKGNTEAFF.

This chain uses TRBV7-9 with TRBJ1-3; D remains unclear. Per the germline V gene, CDR1 is SEHNR and CDR2 is FQNEAQ (reference sequence). The V end was cut by 5 bases, the J end by 8 bases, with 7 bases between. This CDR3 spans 11 amino acids. The CDR3 region is CASSPQYTIYF. CDR3 DNA sequence: TGTGCCAGCAGCCCACAGTACACCATATATTTT.

V is TRBV5-8 and J is TRBJ1-2, with 8 bases that match TRBD1. V was pared by 4 bases and J by 4 bases, with 3 bases of the junction left unmatched. From germline, CDR1 is SGHTS and CDR2 YDEGEE. This CDR3 is built from 13 residues. The CDR3 reads CASSGQGGYGYTF. The CDR3 nucleotides read TGTGCCAGCAGCGGACAGGGAGGCTATGGCTACACCTTC.

The chain uses TRBV2 and TRBJ2-5; D not certain. V was cut by 1 base and J by 6 bases, with 0 bases left in between. The germline CDR1 and CDR2 sequences are SNHLY and FYNNEI. The length of the CDR3 is 10 residues. CDR3 loop: CASSEETQYF. As DNA, the CDR3 is TGTGCCAGCAGTGAAGAGACCCAGTACTTC.

The chain recombines TRBV12-5 with TRBJ2-3; perhaps TRBD2 as D (6 bases). Trimming shortened V by 8 bases and J by 2 bases, and 14 bases separated the two germline ends. The CDR3 runs 14 residues. CDR1 is LGHNT, CDR2 FRNRAP, per germline. The CDR3 sequence is CASRLVTPTDTQYF. The CDR3 region has the DNA TGTGCTAGTCGACTAGTAACCCCCACAGATACGCAGTATTTT.

The chain couples TRBV9 to TRBJ1-2, with 7 nucleotides matching TRBD1. CDR3 length: 16 residues. From germline, CDR1 is SGDLS and CDR2 YYNGEE. Trimming cost V 3 bases and J 2 bases; bases outside gene matches: 10. The CDR3 DNA reads as TGTGCCAGCAGCGGACGACGAGGGGGCGCGAACTATGGCTACACCTTC. Encoded protein: CASSGRRGGANYGYTF. Full variable domain (rest looked up from reference TRBV9 and TRBJ1-2): DSGVTQTPKHLITATGQRVTLRCSPRSGDLSVYWYQQSLDQGLQFLIQYYNGEERAKGNILERFSAQQFPDLHSELNLSSLELGDSALYFCASSGRRGGANYGYTFGSGTRLTVV.

V gene TRBV27 combines with J gene TRBJ2-7; 8 bases map to TRBD1. Germline-derived CDR1 and CDR2 are MNHEY and SMNVEV (reference sequence). The CDR3 consists of 14 residues. The ends lost 8 bases at V and 3 bases at J; junction bases unmatched: 9. The CDR3 coding sequence is TGTGCCAGCGGAAGACAGGGGAGCAGCTACGAGCAGTACTTC. It specifies CASGRQGSSYEQYF.

The V gene is TRBV6-1, the J gene TRBJ2-2; 11 nucleotides match TRBD2. The V segment lost 6 bases and the J segment 2 bases; nucleotides outside the gene matches: 5. Germline loops: CDR1 MNHNS, CDR2 SASEGT. CDR3 length: 16 residues. Written as DNA, the CDR3 is TGTGCCAGCAGCGAACTAGCGGGGGCTAACACCGGGGAGCTGTTTTTT. Its translation: CASSELAGANTGELFF.

The V and J genes are TRBV21-1 and TRBJ1-2. TRBV21-1 is recorded as a pseudogene. CDR3 length: 17 residues. The CDR3 DNA is TGTGCCAGCAGAGGGATTTTGGACCCAAAAGCTAACTATGGCTACACCTTC. Translation: CASRGILDPKANYGYTF.